This T cell receptor (beta chain) was retrieved from a study of blood T cell repertoires in COVID-19. Study-level background: T cells, B-cell-depleted T cells, or PBMCs provided the cDNA or gDNA that served as material.

The assay was immunoSEQ multiplex PCR, and TCRdb's table has in-frame clones only and misses some. Here the sample spans about 170,000 clones, around nine tenths being singletons. Germline loops: CDR1 LNHNV, CDR2 YYDKDF (reference sequence). Germline trimming cut 2 bases from V and 3 bases from J; bases unmatched to any gene: 10. The CDR3 length is 17 residues. This chain links TRBV15 with TRBJ2-3; TRBD2 agrees at 8 bases. This TCR came from a man aged 65-85 years with acute or convalescent COVID-19. The sample was peripheral blood. DNA for the CDR3: TGTGCCACCAGCAGACATAAGCTAGCGGGTAGGACAGATACGCAGTATTTT. Translating gives CATSRHKLAGRTDTQYF. Full variable domain (missing parts from reference TRBV15 and TRBJ2-3): DAMVIQNPRYQVTQFGKPVTLSCSQTLNHNVMYWYQQKSSQAPKLLFHYYDKDFNNEADTPDNFQSRRPNTSFCFLDIRSPGLGDTAMYLCATSRHKLAGRTDTQYFGPGTRLTVL.